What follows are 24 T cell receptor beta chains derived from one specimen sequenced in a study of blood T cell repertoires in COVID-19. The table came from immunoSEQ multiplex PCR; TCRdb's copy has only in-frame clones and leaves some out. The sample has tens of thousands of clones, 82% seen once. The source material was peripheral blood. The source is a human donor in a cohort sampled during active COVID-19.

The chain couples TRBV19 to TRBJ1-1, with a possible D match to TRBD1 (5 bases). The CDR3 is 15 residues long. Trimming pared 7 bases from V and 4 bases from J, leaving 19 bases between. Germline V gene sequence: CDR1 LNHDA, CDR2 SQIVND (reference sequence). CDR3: CASKTKEGAFTEAFF. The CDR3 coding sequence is TGTGCCAGTAAAACAAAAGAAGGGGCGTTCACTGAAGCTTTCTTT.

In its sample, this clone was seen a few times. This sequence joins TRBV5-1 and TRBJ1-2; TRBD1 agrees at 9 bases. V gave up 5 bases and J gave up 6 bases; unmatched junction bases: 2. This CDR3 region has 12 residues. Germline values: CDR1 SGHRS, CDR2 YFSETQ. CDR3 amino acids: CASSGTGNGYTF. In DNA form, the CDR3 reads TGCGCCAGCAGTGGGACAGGGAATGGCTACACCTTC.

For the CDR3, the DNA is TGCGCCAGCAGGGCAGAATATGGCTACACCTTC. Encoded protein: CASRAEYGYTF. V is TRBV5-1 and J is TRBJ1-2; no definite D call. Germline CDR1 is SGHRS and CDR2 is YFSETQ. The V end was cut by 5 bases, the J end by 5 bases, with 7 bases between. This CDR3 has 11 residues.

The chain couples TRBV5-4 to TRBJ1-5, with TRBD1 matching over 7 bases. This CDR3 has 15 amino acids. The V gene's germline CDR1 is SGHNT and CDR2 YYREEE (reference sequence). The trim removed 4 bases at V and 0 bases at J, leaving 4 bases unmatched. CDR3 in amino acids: CASSEGGLSNQPQHF. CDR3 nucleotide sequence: TGTGCCAGCAGCGAAGGGGGCCTTAGCAATCAGCCCCAGCATTTT. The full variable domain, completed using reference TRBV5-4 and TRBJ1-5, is ETGVTQSPTHLIKTRGQQVTLRCSSQSGHNTVSWYQQALGQGPQFIFQYYREEENGRGNFPPRFSGLQFPNYSSELNVNALELDDSALYLCASSEGGLSNQPQHFGDGTRLSIL.

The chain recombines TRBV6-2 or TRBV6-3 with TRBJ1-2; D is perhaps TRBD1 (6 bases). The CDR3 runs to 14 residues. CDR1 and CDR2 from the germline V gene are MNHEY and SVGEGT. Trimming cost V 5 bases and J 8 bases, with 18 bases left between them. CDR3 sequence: CASSTGQPGHGYTF. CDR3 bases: TGTGCCAGCAGTACCGGACAGCCCGGCCACGGCTACACCTTC.

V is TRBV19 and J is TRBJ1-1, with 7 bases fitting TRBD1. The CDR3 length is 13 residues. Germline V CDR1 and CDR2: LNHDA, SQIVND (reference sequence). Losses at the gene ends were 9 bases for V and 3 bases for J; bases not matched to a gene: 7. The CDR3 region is CASKARGYTEAFF. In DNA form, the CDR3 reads TGTGCCAGCAAGGCCAGGGGGTACACTGAAGCTTTCTTT.

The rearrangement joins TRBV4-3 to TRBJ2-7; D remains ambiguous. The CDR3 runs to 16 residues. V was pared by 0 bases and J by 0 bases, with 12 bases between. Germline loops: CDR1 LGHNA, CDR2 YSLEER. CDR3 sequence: CASSQEADPPSYEQYF. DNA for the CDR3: TGCGCCAGCAGCCAAGAGGCCGATCCTCCCTCCTACGAGCAGTACTTC.

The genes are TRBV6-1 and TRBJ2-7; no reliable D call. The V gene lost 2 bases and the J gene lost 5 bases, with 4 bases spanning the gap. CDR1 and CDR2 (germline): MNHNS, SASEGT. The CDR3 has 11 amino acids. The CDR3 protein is CASSELDEQYF. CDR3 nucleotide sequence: TGTGCCAGCAGTGAACTTGACGAGCAGTACTTC.

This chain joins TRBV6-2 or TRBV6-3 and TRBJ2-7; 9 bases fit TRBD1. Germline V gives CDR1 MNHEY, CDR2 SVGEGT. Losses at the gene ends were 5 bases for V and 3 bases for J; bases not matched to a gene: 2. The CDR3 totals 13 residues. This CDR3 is CASSKGQGYEQYF. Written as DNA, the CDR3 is TGTGCCAGCAGTAAGGGACAGGGCTACGAGCAGTACTTC.

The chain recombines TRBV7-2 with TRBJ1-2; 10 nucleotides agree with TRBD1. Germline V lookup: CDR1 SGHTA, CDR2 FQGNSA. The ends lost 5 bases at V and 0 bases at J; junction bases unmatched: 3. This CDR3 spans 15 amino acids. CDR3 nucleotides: TGTGCCAGCAGCCCCGGACAGGGGGCTAACTATGGCTACACCTTC. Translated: CASSPGQGANYGYTF.

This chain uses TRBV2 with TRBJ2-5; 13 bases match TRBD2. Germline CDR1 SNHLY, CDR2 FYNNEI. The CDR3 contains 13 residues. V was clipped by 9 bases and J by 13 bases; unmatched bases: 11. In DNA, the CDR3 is TGTGCCAGTTTGGGACTAGCGGGGAGTGTAGTGTACTTC. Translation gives CASLGLAGSVVYF.

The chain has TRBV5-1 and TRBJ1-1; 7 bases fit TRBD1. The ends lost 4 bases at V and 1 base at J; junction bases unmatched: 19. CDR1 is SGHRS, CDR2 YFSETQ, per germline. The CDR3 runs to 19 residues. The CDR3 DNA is TGCGCCAGCAGCGAGCCGACGGGACAGCGCCCCTCTTCGAACACTGAAGCTTTCTTT. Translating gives CASSEPTGQRPSSNTEAFF.

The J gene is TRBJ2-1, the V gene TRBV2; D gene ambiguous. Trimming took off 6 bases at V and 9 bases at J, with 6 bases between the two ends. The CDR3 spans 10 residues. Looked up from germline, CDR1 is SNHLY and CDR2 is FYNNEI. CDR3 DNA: TGTGCCAGCAGCAGCGCTGAGCAGTTCTTC. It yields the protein CASSSAEQFF.

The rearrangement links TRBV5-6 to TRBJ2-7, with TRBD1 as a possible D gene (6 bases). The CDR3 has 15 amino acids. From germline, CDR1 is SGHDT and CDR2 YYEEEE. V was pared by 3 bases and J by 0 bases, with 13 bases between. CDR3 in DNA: TGTGCCAGCAGCTCAAGAGGGGGAACCTCCTACGAGCAGTACTTC. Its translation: CASSSRGGTSYEQYF.

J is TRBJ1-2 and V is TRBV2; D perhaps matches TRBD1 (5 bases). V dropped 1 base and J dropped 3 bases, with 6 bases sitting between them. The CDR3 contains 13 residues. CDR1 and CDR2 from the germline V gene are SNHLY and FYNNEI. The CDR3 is CASSEETDYGYTF. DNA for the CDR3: TGTGCCAGCAGTGAAGAGACAGACTATGGCTACACCTTC.

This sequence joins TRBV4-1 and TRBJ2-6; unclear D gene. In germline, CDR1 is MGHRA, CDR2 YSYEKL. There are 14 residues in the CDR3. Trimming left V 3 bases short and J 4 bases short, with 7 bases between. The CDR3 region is CASSQRWGANVLTF. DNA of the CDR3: TGCGCCAGCAGCCAGAGGTGGGGGGCCAACGTCCTGACTTTC.

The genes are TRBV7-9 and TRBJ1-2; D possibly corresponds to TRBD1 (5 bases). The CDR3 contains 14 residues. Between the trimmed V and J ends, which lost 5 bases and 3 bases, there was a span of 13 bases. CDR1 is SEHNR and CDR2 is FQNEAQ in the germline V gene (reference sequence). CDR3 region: CASSPRAGDYGYTF. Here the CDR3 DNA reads TGTGCCAGCAGCCCCAGGGCAGGTGACTATGGCTACACCTTC.

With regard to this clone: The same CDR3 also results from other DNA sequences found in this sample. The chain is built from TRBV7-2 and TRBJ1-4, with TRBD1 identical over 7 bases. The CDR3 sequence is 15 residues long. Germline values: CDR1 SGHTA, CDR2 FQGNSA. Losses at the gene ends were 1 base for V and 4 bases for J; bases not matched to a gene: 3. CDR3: CASSLGDRDNEKLFF. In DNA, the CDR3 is TGTGCCAGCAGCTTAGGAGACAGGGATAATGAAAAACTGTTTTTT.

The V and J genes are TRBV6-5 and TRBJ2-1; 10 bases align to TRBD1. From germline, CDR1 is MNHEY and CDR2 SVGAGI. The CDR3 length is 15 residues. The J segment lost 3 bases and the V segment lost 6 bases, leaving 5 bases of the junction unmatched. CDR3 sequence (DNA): TGTGCCAGCAGGTGGGGGACAGGGGACTACAATGAGCAGTTCTTC. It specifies CASRWGTGDYNEQFF.

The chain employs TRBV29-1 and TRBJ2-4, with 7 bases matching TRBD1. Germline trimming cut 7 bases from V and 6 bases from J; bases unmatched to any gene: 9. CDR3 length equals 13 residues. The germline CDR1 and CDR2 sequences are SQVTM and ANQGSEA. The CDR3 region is CSGTGADANIQYF. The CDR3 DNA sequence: TGCAGCGGAACAGGGGCCGATGCAAACATTCAGTACTTC.

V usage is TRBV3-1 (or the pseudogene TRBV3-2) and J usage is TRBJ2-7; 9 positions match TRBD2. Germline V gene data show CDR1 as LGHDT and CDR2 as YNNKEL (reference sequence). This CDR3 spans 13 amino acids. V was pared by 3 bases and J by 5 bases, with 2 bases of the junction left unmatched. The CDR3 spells CASSQGLAHEQYF. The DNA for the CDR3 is TGTGCCAGCAGCCAGGGACTAGCCCACGAGCAGTACTTC.

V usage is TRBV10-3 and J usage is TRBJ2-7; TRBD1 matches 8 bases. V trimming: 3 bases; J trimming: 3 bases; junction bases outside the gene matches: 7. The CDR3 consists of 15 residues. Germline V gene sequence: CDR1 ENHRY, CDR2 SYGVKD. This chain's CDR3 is CAISDSAGGDYEQYF. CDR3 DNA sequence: TGTGCCATCAGTGACTCGGCAGGGGGCGACTACGAGCAGTACTTC.

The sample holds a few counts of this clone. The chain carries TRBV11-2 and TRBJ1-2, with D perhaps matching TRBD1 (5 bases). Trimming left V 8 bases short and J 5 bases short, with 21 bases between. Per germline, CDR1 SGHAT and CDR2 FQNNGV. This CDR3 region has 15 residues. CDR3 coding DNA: TGTGCCAGCTCTTTGGAACGGACACACCCGTATGGCTACACCTTC. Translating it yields CASSLERTHPYGYTF.

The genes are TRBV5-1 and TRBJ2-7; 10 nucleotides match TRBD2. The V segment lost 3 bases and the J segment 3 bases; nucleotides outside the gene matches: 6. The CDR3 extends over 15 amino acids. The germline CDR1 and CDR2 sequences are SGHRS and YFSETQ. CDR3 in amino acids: CASSWGTSADYEQYF. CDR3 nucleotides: TGCGCCAGCAGCTGGGGGACTAGCGCGGACTACGAGCAGTACTTC.